The 28 T cell receptor beta chains presented below share a single source sample, sequenced in a study of early T cells in non-severe SARS-CoV-2 infection (dated by TCRdb to the early 2020s). The receptor library was made with 5' RACE. Sequencing relied on a NextSeq 500. TCRdb's own reprocessing of the public reads used fastp at Q25 and MiXCR and kept productive beta chains. A single entry per CDR3 protein holds the most common genes and DNA from its merged rows. The sample profile shows over 50,000 distinct CDR3 sequences; approximately 9.3% of them were found once. The ten largest make up around 1.3% of the sample. Material for sequencing was whole blood. These receptors were taken from an adult who was a healthcare worker with PCR-confirmed SARS-CoV-2 infection or an uninfected control (not recorded which).

This clonotype was picked up a small number of times. V and J are TRBV20-1 and TRBJ2-1, with D hard to call. Trimming took off 5 bases at V and 5 bases at J, with 19 bases between the two ends. Germline-derived CDR1 and CDR2 are DFQATT and SNEGSKA (reference sequence). The CDR3 spans 15 residues. In DNA, the CDR3 is TGCAGTGCTCCTGCCCCGCTACGACCGAACAATGAGCAGTTCTTC. Encoded protein: CSAPAPLRPNNEQFF.

The chain uses TRBV20-1 and TRBJ1-1; 7 nucleotides match TRBD1. Trimming at V came to 4 bases and at J to 0 bases, leaving 8 bases not matched to a gene. This CDR3 is 15 amino acids long. Germline V gene sequence: CDR1 DFQATT, CDR2 SNEGSKA (reference sequence). The CDR3: CSAKLQDRVNTEAFF. CDR3 in DNA: TGCAGTGCTAAACTACAAGACAGGGTGAACACTGAAGCTTTCTTT.

This clonotype was counted ten times or more. CDR3 protein: CASSPAGGRYNEQFF. The CDR3 nucleotides read TGTGCCAGCAGCCCAGCGGGGGGGCGCTACAATGAGCAGTTCTTC. The rearrangement joins TRBV5-6 to TRBJ2-1, with 10 positions matching TRBD2. The germline gives CDR1 SGHDT, CDR2 YYEEEE. CDR3 size: 15 residues. V dropped 4 bases and J dropped 3; count of bases not matched to a gene: 4.

This clonotype appeared many times. This chain links TRBV12-3 or TRBV12-4 with TRBJ1-5; tentative D call: TRBD1 (6 bases). The CDR3 has 13 residues. The V end lost 5 bases, the J end lost 7 bases, and 12 bases lay between the germline ends. In DNA form, the CDR3 reads TGTGCCAGCAGTCGGGGGCAGTGGCAGCCCCAGCATTTT. The encoded protein is CASSRGQWQPQHF.

This clonotype came up a few times. As DNA, the CDR3 is TGTGCCAGCAGCTCGGGACTAGCGGGGTCCTACGAGCAGTACGTC. It is translated as CASSSGLAGSYEQYV. The chain uses TRBV11-2 and TRBJ2-7; 13 nucleotides agree with TRBD2. The V gene's germline CDR1 is SGHAT and CDR2 FQNNGV. Trimming at V came to 4 bases and at J to 1 base, leaving 1 base not matched to a gene. The CDR3 sequence is 15 residues long.

The chain combines TRBV19 with TRBJ2-6, with a weak D call TRBD1 (5 bases). The CDR3 extends over 16 amino acids. Trimming took 3 bases from V and 2 from J, leaving 11 bases between them. In germline, CDR1 is LNHDA, CDR2 SQIVND (reference sequence). CDR3 region: CASSIGAFAGANVLTF. The CDR3 coding sequence is TGTGCCAGTAGTATTGGGGCCTTCGCTGGGGCCAACGTCCTGACTTTC.

The rearrangement links TRBV3-1 to TRBJ1-1; the D is unclear. Per germline, CDR1 LGHDT and CDR2 YNNKEL (reference sequence). Trimming left V 1 base short and J 6 bases short, with 15 bases between. This CDR3 region has 15 residues. CDR3 nucleotide sequence: TGTGCCAGCAGCCAAGTTTGGATAGGGAGCGCTGAAGCTTTCTTT. It specifies CASSQVWIGSAEAFF.

This clonotype was counted at least ten times. This sequence joins TRBV7-3 and TRBJ2-6; no clear D gene. CDR1 and CDR2 from the germline V gene are SGHTA and FQGTGA. The V gene lost 3 bases and the J gene lost 0 bases, with 6 bases spanning the gap. CDR3 length: 15 residues. The CDR3 is CASSLGYSGANVLTF. The CDR3 DNA follows: TGTGCCAGCAGCTTGGGGTACTCTGGGGCCAACGTCCTGACTTTC.

This clonotype has a handful of counts. The chain couples TRBV11-2 to TRBJ2-7, with D unresolved. From germline, CDR1 is SGHAT and CDR2 FQNNGV. This CDR3 contains 14 residues. V lost 1 base, J lost 3 bases, and 10 bases lay in between. The CDR3 nucleotides read TGTGCCAGCAGCTTAGCTATGGGTCTCTACGAGCAGTACGTC. Translated, it gives CASSLAMGLYEQYV.

This chain joins TRBV2 and TRBJ2-3; 8 nucleotides agree with TRBD2. Germline V gene sequence: CDR1 SNHLY, CDR2 FYNNEI. With V trimmed by 7 bases and J by 2 bases, 14 bases remained unmatched. The length of the CDR3 is 17 residues. The CDR3 sequence: CASKFGKRGTYTDTQYF. In nucleotides, the CDR3 is TGTGCCAGCAAGTTTGGGAAGCGGGGGACTTACACAGATACGCAGTATTTT.

The rearrangement joins TRBV2 to TRBJ2-5, with a possible D match to TRBD2 (5 bases). Trimming shortened V by 7 bases and J by 4 bases, and 16 bases separated the two germline ends. Germline V gene data show CDR1 as SNHLY and CDR2 as FYNNEI. This CDR3 is built from 14 residues. CDR3 loop: CASIRRGIRETQYF. The CDR3, as DNA: TGTGCCAGCATCCGACGAGGGATCCGAGAGACCCAGTACTTC.

The CDR3 sequence: CSVELQSTDTQYF. The DNA for the CDR3 is TGCAGCGTTGAACTCCAAAGCACAGATACGCAGTATTTT. The gene calls are TRBV29-1 and TRBJ2-3; D is uncertain. Trimming removed 2 bases at V and 0 bases at J, with 6 bases between. Germline V gene sequence: CDR1 SQVTM, CDR2 ANQGSEA. The CDR3 loop spans 13 amino acids.

The chain uses TRBV9 and TRBJ2-2; the D is unclear. Germline V CDR1 and CDR2: SGDLS, YYNGEE. Deletions cut 0 bases from V and 0 bases from J, with 15 bases between. The CDR3 sequence is 18 residues long. The CDR3 reads CASSVAPAEAANTGELFF. In DNA form, the CDR3 reads TGTGCCAGCAGCGTAGCTCCCGCCGAAGCCGCGAACACCGGGGAGCTGTTTTTT.

This chain joins TRBV24-1 and TRBJ2-1; tentative D call: TRBD1 (5 bases). Germline loops: CDR1 KGHDR, CDR2 SFDVKD. Trimming left V 3 bases short and J 9 bases short, with 11 bases between. This CDR3 has 13 residues. CDR3 in amino acids: CATSDARGGEQFF. The DNA of the CDR3 is TGTGCCACCAGTGATGCTAGGGGCGGTGAGCAGTTCTTC.

This clonotype appeared a few times. The chain recombines TRBV10-2 with TRBJ2-7; 7 positions agree with TRBD1. The CDR3 is 13 residues long. From germline, CDR1 is WSHSY and CDR2 SAAADI. V gave up 5 bases and J gave up 4 bases; unmatched junction bases: 5. The CDR3 loop reads CASSRRGQYEQYV. The CDR3 bases are TGCGCCAGCAGTCGTAGGGGACAGTACGAGCAGTACGTC.

The chain combines TRBV6-5 with TRBJ2-3; D gene unclear. The V gene's germline CDR1 is MNHEY and CDR2 SVGAGI. The length of the CDR3 is 14 residues. V was cut by 4 bases and J by 2 bases, with 10 bases left in between. CDR3 nucleotides: TGTGCCAGCAGTTTCTCAACCCTCACAGATACGCAGTATTTT. Encoded protein: CASSFSTLTDTQYF.

This clonotype was seen at least ten times. The chain joins TRBV18 to TRBJ1-1; no clear D gene. The CDR3 has 14 residues. Germline V CDR1 and CDR2: KGHSH, LQKENI. Trimming left V 3 bases short and J 1 base short, with 9 bases between. CDR3 bases: TGTGCCAGCTCACCCGTTAGACAGAACACTGAAGCTTTCTTT. This codes for CASSPVRQNTEAFF.

The rearrangement joins TRBV5-1 to TRBJ2-2; D remains unclear. Germline V gives CDR1 SGHRS, CDR2 YFSETQ. Trimming took 4 bases from V and 5 from J, leaving 9 bases between them. CDR3 length: 13 amino acids. CDR3 nucleotide sequence: TGCGCCAGCAGCCACCTCCGAACCGGGGAGCTGTTTTTT. This codes for CASSHLRTGELFF.

There are a few counts of this clonotype. The chain has TRBV2 and TRBJ2-1; D perhaps matches TRBD1 (6 bases). V lost 4 bases and J 1 base, leaving 14 bases between the germline ends. The CDR3 has 16 amino acids. Germline V gene sequence: CDR1 SNHLY, CDR2 FYNNEI. This chain's CDR3 is CASSAIRDNSYNEQFF. DNA for the CDR3: TGTGCCAGCAGTGCAATCCGGGACAATTCCTACAATGAGCAGTTCTTC.

This clonotype was seen ten or more times. The genes are TRBV12-3 or TRBV12-4 and TRBJ1-1, with D tentatively TRBD1 (6 bases). Deletions cut 8 bases from V and 0 bases from J, with 13 bases between. The length of the CDR3 is 14 residues. The CDR3 sequence: CASGRDNMNTEAFF. CDR3 DNA sequence: TGTGCCAGCGGACGGGACAACATGAACACTGAAGCTTTCTTT.

This clonotype was observed a handful of times. CDR3 protein: CASSRTGASDEQFF. The CDR3 DNA sequence: TGTGCCAGCTCACGGACGGGCGCGAGCGATGAGCAGTTCTTC. The V gene is TRBV18, the J gene TRBJ2-1; D is uncertain. This CDR3 has 14 amino acids. The germline V gene has CDR1 KGHSH and CDR2 LQKENI. V shed 4 bases and J shed 8 bases, with 15 bases lying between them.

The V gene is TRBV4-2, the J gene TRBJ1-4; D perhaps matches TRBD1 (6 bases). V was cut by 2 bases and J by 4 bases, with 17 bases left in between. CDR1 and CDR2 (germline): LGHNA, YNFKEQ. This CDR3 spans 17 amino acids. The CDR3 DNA follows: TGTGCCAGCAGCCAAACCGGTCCCCCAGGGGTTAATGAAAAACTGTTTTTT. It translates to CASSQTGPPGVNEKLFF.

This clonotype was observed at least ten times. The V gene is TRBV5-5, the J gene TRBJ2-1; D is possibly TRBD1 (6 bases). CDR1 SGHKS and CDR2 YYEKEE come from the germline V gene (reference sequence). V gave up 4 bases and J gave up 3 bases, with 14 bases separating them. This CDR3 contains 15 residues. The CDR3 region is CASSPRQDRYNEQFF. Here the CDR3 DNA reads TGTGCCAGCAGCCCGAGACAGGACCGCTACAATGAGCAGTTCTTC.

This clonotype has only a few counts. The rearrangement joins TRBV4-1 to TRBJ2-3; tentatively, D is TRBD1 (6 bases). This CDR3 region has 14 residues. Trimming took off 1 base at V and 4 bases at J, with 9 bases between the two ends. Germline V gives CDR1 MGHRA, CDR2 YSYEKL. CDR3 region: CASSQVGGPDTQYF. DNA for the CDR3: TGCGCCAGCAGCCAAGTTGGGGGCCCAGATACGCAGTATTTT.

At least ten counts were recorded for this clonotype. The genes are TRBV6-1 and TRBJ1-2, with a weak D call TRBD1 (5 bases). Deletions cut 8 bases from V and 8 bases from J, with 24 bases between. The CDR3 is 15 residues long. Per germline, CDR1 MNHNS and CDR2 SASEGT. CDR3: CASPNSERGSWGYTF. The DNA for the CDR3 is TGTGCCAGCCCGAATTCCGAAAGGGGATCCTGGGGCTACACCTTC.

In DNA, the CDR3 is TGTGCCAGCAGCCGAACGACAGGGTTGGTCTACAATGAGCAGTTCTTC. It encodes CASSRTTGLVYNEQFF. This chain uses TRBV11-2 with TRBJ2-1, with 7 bases that match TRBD1. Per germline, CDR1 SGHAT and CDR2 FQNNGV. The V segment lost 5 bases and the J segment 3 bases; nucleotides outside the gene matches: 10. This CDR3 has 16 amino acids.

Within the sample, this clonotype is medium-sized. The V call is TRBV12-3 or TRBV12-4, the J call TRBJ1-2; D is possibly TRBD1 (6 bases). Trimming took off 10 bases at V and 2 bases at J, with 14 bases between the two ends. There are 13 residues in the CDR3. The CDR3 protein is CAITTGQNYGYTF. The CDR3 nucleotides read TGTGCCATTACGACTGGACAGAACTATGGCTACACCTTC.

This clonotype was counted a few times. The chain recombines TRBV29-1 with TRBJ2-3; unclear D gene. Germline V gene data show CDR1 as SQVTM and CDR2 as ANQGSEA. The V end was cut by 6 bases, the J end by 2 bases, with 15 bases between. The CDR3 spans 14 residues. The CDR3 coding sequence is TGCAGCGTCGTAACCAACCACCTCACAGATACGCAGTATTTT. Translated, it gives CSVVTNHLTDTQYF.